This TCR beta chain was captured by sequencing in a study of cytomegalovirus exposure and HLA in healthy donors. Donors were nominally healthy when sampled, though unrecorded immune exposures were likely. The V segment lost 5 bases and the J segment 6 bases; nucleotides outside the gene matches: 2. Germline CDR1 SGHAT, CDR2 FQDESV (reference sequence). The CDR3 contains 13 residues. Primers: 60 Vbeta forward and 13 Jbeta reverse. The protocol was immunoSEQ multiplex PCR, while the TCRdb copy is restricted to in-frame clones and leaves out a portion. The sample holds under 250,000 clones, approximately 81% seen once.

Source material: PBMCs. The receptor comes from a woman in her fifties or sixties in good health and CMV-seropositive. V and J are TRBV11-1 and TRBJ2-2, with 8 bases lining up with TRBD1. The CDR3: CASSTDRAGELFF. The CDR3 DNA follows: TGTGCCAGCAGCACGGACAGGGCCGGGGAGCTGTTTTTT.